In this sample, the clone carrying this T cell receptor (beta chain) turned up a few times. This entry comes from a study of shared clonotypes between healthy human individuals. Every subset's genomic DNA went evenly onto several immunoSEQ plates. Some clones are missing from TCRdb's copy, which holds only in-frame ones; the method was immunoSEQ multiplex PCR. The sample consists of about 2.1 million clones, around 95% of them appearing once. Terminally differentiated effector memory CD45RA+ cells were excluded from the naive CD8 cells, which were CD45RO-negative and positively selected for CCR7. V lost 0 bases and J lost 8, with 7 bases in between. This CDR3 has 11 amino acids. Per germline, CDR1 DFQATT and CDR2 SNEGSKA (reference sequence).

This chain connects TRBV20-1 to TRBJ1-2; a weak D match, TRBD1 (5 bases). Sequenced material: naive CD8+ T cells from PBMCs. The TCR originated in a man between 18 and 29 years old in good health. Some clones in this sample may be carry-over from other donors' samples. The CDR3 DNA follows: TGCAGTGCTAGAGAGGGGCCCGGCTACACCTTC. Encoded protein: CSAREGPGYTF.